Each of the 15 T cell receptor beta chains below was sequenced from the same sample in a study of PD-1 blockade in classical Hodgkin lymphoma (dated by TCRdb to about 2020). Library preparation was by the immunoSEQ multiplex PCR assay. Entries here come from immuneACCESS through TCRdb and include only in-frame sequences with V and J called. Some clones fail to appear in such tables; in the studies checked, an unresolved V gene covers under half of the shortfall, and the cause of the remainder is unknown. The sample records approximately 150,000 clones, approximately 80% of which are singletons. The ten largest clones capture roughly a tenth of the sample. The time point label, read with the paper, signifies: cycle 2 day 1 (C2D1) of nivolumab. Every trial patient had relapsed after autologous stem cell transplantation, and cohorts A, B and C differed in prior brentuximab vedotin exposure. The sample in question was peripheral blood mononuclear cells (PBMCs), obtained before the second cycle of nivolumab. These receptors all stem from a human donor with classical Hodgkin lymphoma.

This chain connects TRBV15 to TRBJ2-7; 8 bases are shared with TRBD1. The CDR3 has 19 amino acids. Germline values: CDR1 LNHNV, CDR2 YYDKDF (reference sequence). V was pared by 1 base and J by 4 bases, with 18 bases of the junction left unmatched. CDR3 region: CATSRVNFQGAPPPYEQYF. The CDR3, as DNA: TGTGCCACCAGCAGAGTGAATTTTCAGGGGGCACCACCACCATACGAGCAGTACTTC.

The V call is TRBV4-2, the J call TRBJ1-2, with 8 bases aligning to TRBD1. The V and J ends lost 2 bases and 2 bases, in that order; junction bases with no gene match: 7. Germline V gene data show CDR1 as LGHNA and CDR2 as YNFKEQ. The CDR3 covers 16 residues. The CDR3 sequence is CASSQPGQALNYGYTF. In nucleotides, the CDR3 is TGTGCCAGCAGCCAACCGGGACAGGCGCTAAACTATGGCTACACCTTC.

This chain uses TRBV29-1 with TRBJ2-4, with D unclear. The CDR3 spans 13 residues. Trimming shortened V by 1 base and J by 9 bases, and 13 bases separated the two germline ends. From germline, CDR1 is SQVTM and CDR2 ANQGSEA. CDR3 in amino acids: CSVEAQGNGIQYF. The CDR3, as DNA: TGCAGCGTTGAAGCGCAAGGGAACGGCATTCAGTACTTC.

The chain recombines TRBV6-5 with TRBJ2-7, with D perhaps matching TRBD1 (5 bases). Trimming shortened V by 6 bases and J by 1 base, and 16 bases separated the two germline ends. Looked up from germline, CDR1 is MNHEY and CDR2 is SVGAGI. This CDR3 has 15 amino acids. In nucleotides, the CDR3 is TGTGCCAGCAGCCCCCTCTGGTCAGGGTCCTACGAGCAGTACTTC. It codes for CASSPLWSGSYEQYF.

The genes are TRBV2 and TRBJ1-2; 9 bases map to TRBD1. The CDR3 has 14 amino acids. V was clipped by 4 bases and J by 7 bases; unmatched bases: 7. Germline V gene sequence: CDR1 SNHLY, CDR2 FYNNEI. CDR3 sequence reads: CASSGGTGRSGYTF. The CDR3 DNA reads as TGTGCCAGCAGTGGGGGGACAGGGCGGAGTGGCTACACCTTC.

This clone is labeled as medium-sized. The J gene is TRBJ1-6, the V gene TRBV5-5; a weak D match, TRBD1 (6 bases). The V end lost 3 bases, the J end lost 3 bases, and 13 bases lay between the germline ends. The germline V gene has CDR1 SGHKS and CDR2 YYEKEE (reference sequence). The CDR3 has 16 amino acids. CDR3 bases: TGTGCCAGCAGCTCGGCAGGGGCGGTCTATAATTCACCCCTCCACTTT. Protein product: CASSSAGAVYNSPLHF.

This clone was observed a single time. V and J are TRBV7-9 and TRBJ1-1; TRBD1 aligns across 8 bases. The CDR3 runs to 12 residues. The V gene's germline CDR1 is SEHNR and CDR2 FQNEAQ (reference sequence). J was trimmed by 10 bases and V by 5 bases; bases with no gene match: 6. The CDR3 nucleotides are TGTGCCAGCAGCCCTAGACAGGGGAGAGCTTTCTTT. Protein sequence: CASSPRQGRAFF.

This chain links TRBV10-1 with TRBJ2-2; possibly TRBD2 for D (6 bases). The CDR3 runs 15 residues. CDR1 is WNHNN and CDR2 is SYGVQD in the germline V gene (reference sequence). V was cut by 3 bases and J by 0 bases, with 8 bases left in between. CDR3 sequence reads: CASSEGTANTGELFF. The CDR3 nucleotides read TGCGCCAGCAGTGAAGGGACTGCGAACACCGGGGAGCTGTTTTTT.

V and J are TRBV28 and TRBJ2-6, with no clear D. CDR3 length: 16 amino acids. Germline V CDR1 and CDR2: MDHEN, SYDVKM. V shed 3 bases and J shed 0 bases, with 9 bases lying between them. The CDR3 sequence: CASSLAGPSGANVLTF. CDR3 DNA sequence: TGTGCCAGCAGTTTGGCAGGCCCCTCTGGGGCCAACGTCCTGACTTTC. Supplemented by reference TRBV28 and TRBJ2-6, the full variable domain reads DVKVTQSSRYLVKRTGEKVFLECVQDMDHENMFWYRQDPGLGLRLIYFSYDVKMKEKGDIPEGYSVSREKKERFSLILESASTNQTSMYLCASSLAGPSGANVLTFGAGSRLTVL.

The V gene is TRBV5-8, the J gene TRBJ2-5; D gene uncertain. Germline CDR1 SGHTS, CDR2 YDEGEE. This CDR3 is 12 amino acids long. Trimming shortened V by 4 bases and J by 5 bases, and 9 bases separated the two germline ends. CDR3 in amino acids: CASSKGFETQYF. CDR3 sequence (DNA): TGTGCCAGCAGCAAGGGTTTCGAGACCCAGTACTTC.

The chain employs TRBV6-6 and TRBJ2-7; D gene uncertain. This CDR3 is built from 16 residues. With 0 bases removed from V and 2 bases from J, the gap between germline ends came to 14 bases. The germline V gene has CDR1 MNHNY and CDR2 SVGAGI (reference sequence). The CDR3 DNA reads as TGTGCCAGCAGTTACTCGATGTCAGGTTATACCTACGAGCAGTACTTC. Translated, it gives CASSYSMSGYTYEQYF.

This clone has more than one count but fewer than ten. The same CDR3 also results from other DNA sequences found in this sample. The V call is TRBV6-5, the J call TRBJ1-1, with 7 bases lining up with TRBD1. CDR3 length: 15 amino acids. Germline V lookup: CDR1 MNHEY, CDR2 SVGAGI. Germline trimming cut 0 bases from V and 1 base from J; bases unmatched to any gene: 2. The CDR3, as DNA: TGTGCCAGCAGTTACTCGGGACAGTCGAACACTGAAGCTTTCTTT. It specifies CASSYSGQSNTEAFF.

By frequency in the sample, this clone is medium-sized. J is TRBJ2-1 and V is TRBV5-1, with TRBD1 matching over 9 bases. Germline V CDR1 and CDR2: SGHRS, YFSETQ. The CDR3 has 18 amino acids. V lost 0 bases to trimming and J lost 0 bases; unmatched junction nucleotides: 7. CDR3 amino acids: CASSLVWTGEASYNEQFF. DNA of the CDR3: TGCGCCAGCAGCTTGGTTTGGACAGGGGAAGCCTCCTACAATGAGCAGTTCTTC.

The genes are TRBV25-1 and TRBJ1-1, with D unresolved. Germline V lookup: CDR1 MGHDK, CDR2 SYGVNS. The V end was cut by 6 bases, the J end by 6 bases, with 8 bases between. This CDR3 has 11 amino acids. The CDR3 DNA reads as TGTGCCAGCAGGCTAGTGGCTGAAGCTTTCTTT. This encodes CASRLVAEAFF.

The chain recombines TRBV25-1 with TRBJ2-2; D call uncertain. The CDR3 is made up of 14 amino acids. V was cut by 7 bases and J by 2 bases, with 11 bases left in between. Germline values: CDR1 MGHDK, CDR2 SYGVNS. The CDR3 coding sequence is TGTGCCAGCACCCCGACTCGAAACACCGGGGAGCTGTTTTTT. It codes for CASTPTRNTGELFF.